A single sample is the source of the 5 T cell receptor beta chains below, sequenced in a study of cytomegalovirus exposure and HLA in healthy donors. 60 Vbeta and 13 Jbeta primers were used in PCR. The assay was immunoSEQ multiplex PCR, and TCRdb's table has in-frame clones only and misses some. The table records over 150,000 clones, more than 60% of them present only once. The sequenced material came from PBMCs. The receptors come from a man between 35 and 55 years old in good health and CMV-seronegative.

Concerning this clone itself: The junction differs from germline at one of its ends, possibly a read error. The V gene is TRBV7-7, the J gene TRBJ2-7; no clear D gene. The CDR3 runs to 15 residues. The germline CDR1 and CDR2 sequences are SSHAT and FNYEAQ (reference sequence). The CDR3 DNA follows: TGTGCTAGCAGCTTAGAACCCTCCCCGGAGTACGAGCAGTACTTC. This encodes CASSLEPSPEYEQYF.

J is TRBJ1-1 and V is TRBV29-1; maybe TRBD1 (6 bases). Per the germline V gene, CDR1 is SQVTM and CDR2 is ANQGSEA. V dropped 6 bases and J dropped 1 base, with 15 bases sitting between them. The CDR3 covers 14 residues. The CDR3 bases are TGCAGCGTAGACTCGACAGGACCGAACACTGAAGCTTTCTTT. This encodes CSVDSTGPNTEAFF.

This chain links TRBV10-2 with TRBJ2-5, with D unclear. Germline CDR1 reads WSHSY; CDR2 reads SAAADI. V was cut by 10 bases and J by 4 bases, with 16 bases left in between. CDR3 size: 13 residues. The CDR3 DNA follows: TGCGCCACGTCGACGCTCGGCGGAGAGACCCAGTACTTC. Residues: CATSTLGGETQYF.

The chain couples TRBV7-6 to TRBJ2-5; 14 bases are shared with TRBD2. Looked up from germline, CDR1 is SGHVS and CDR2 is FNYEAQ. This CDR3 spans 16 amino acids. V gave up 3 bases and J gave up 2 bases; unmatched junction bases: 2. The CDR3 sequence: CASSFGLAGGQETQYF. CDR3 sequence (DNA): TGTGCCAGCAGCTTTGGACTAGCGGGGGGACAAGAGACCCAGTACTTC.

V usage is TRBV2 and J usage is TRBJ1-2; weak D call: TRBD1 (5 bases). CDR1 SNHLY and CDR2 FYNNEI come from the germline V gene. This CDR3 has 12 amino acids. V shed 5 bases and J shed 8 bases, with 12 bases lying between them. The CDR3 nucleotides read TGTGCCAGCAGTAAGGACGGGGGAGGCTACACCTTC. Protein sequence: CASSKDGGGYTF.